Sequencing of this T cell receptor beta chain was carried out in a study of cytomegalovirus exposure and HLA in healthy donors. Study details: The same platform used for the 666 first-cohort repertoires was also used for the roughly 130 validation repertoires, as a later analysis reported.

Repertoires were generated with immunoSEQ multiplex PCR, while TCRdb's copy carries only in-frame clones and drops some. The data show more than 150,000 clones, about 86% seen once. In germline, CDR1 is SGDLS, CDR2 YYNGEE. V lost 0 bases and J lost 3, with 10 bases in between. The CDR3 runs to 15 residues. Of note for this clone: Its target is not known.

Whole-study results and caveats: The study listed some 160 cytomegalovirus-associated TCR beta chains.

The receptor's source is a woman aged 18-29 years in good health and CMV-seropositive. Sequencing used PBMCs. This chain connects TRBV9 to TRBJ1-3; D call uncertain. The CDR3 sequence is CASSVALSLGNTIYF. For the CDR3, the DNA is TGTGCCAGCAGCGTAGCTCTGAGTCTTGGAAACACCATATATTTT.